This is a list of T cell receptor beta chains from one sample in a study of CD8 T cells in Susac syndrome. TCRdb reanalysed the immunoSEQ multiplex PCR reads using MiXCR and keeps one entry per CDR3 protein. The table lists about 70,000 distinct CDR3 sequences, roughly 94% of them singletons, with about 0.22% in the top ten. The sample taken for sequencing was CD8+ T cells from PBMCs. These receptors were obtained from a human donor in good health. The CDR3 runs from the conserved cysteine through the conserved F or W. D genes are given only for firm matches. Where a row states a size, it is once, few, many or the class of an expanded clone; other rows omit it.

TGTGCCAGCAGCTTAACAGCGGAGGACAAAAACATTCAGTACTTC | CASSLTAEDKNIQYF | - | TRBV7-9 | once | TRBJ2-4 | 15
TGCGCCAGCAGCCACCTGATGGGGACAAACACTGAAGCTTTCTTT | CASSHLMGTNTEAFF | - | TRBV4-1 | - | TRBJ1-1 | 15
TGTGCCAGTAGCGAGGTCAGGGTTGTGGATACGCAGTATTTT | CASSEVRVVDTQYF | - | TRBV19 | - | TRBJ2-3 | 14
TGTGCCAGTAGTATCGAGGGCAGGGGCGGCAATCAGCCCCAGCATTTT | CASSIEGRGGNQPQHF | - | TRBV19 | - | TRBJ1-5 | 16
TGTGCCAGCAGCTTAGCGGCGGGGGGGCCGAGTGAGCAGTTCTTC | CASSLAAGGPSEQFF | TRBD2 | TRBV7-8 | - | TRBJ2-1 | 15
TGCAGTGCAAGGACAGGGAGGACCGGGGAGCTGTTTTTT | CSARTGRTGELFF | TRBD1 | TRBV20-1 | - | TRBJ2-2 | 13
TGCGCCAGCAGCTTGGCCAGGGGGAACACCGGGGAGCTGTTTTTT | CASSLARGNTGELFF | - | TRBV5-1 | - | TRBJ2-2 | 15
TGTGCCAGCAGCCCCGGAGGCAGAGTTAGTTACGAGCAGTACTTC | CASSPGGRVSYEQYF | - | TRBV3-1 | - | TRBJ2-7 | 15
TGTGCCAGCAGCTACCGGGACAGGCAAGAGACCCAGTACTTC | CASSYRDRQETQYF | TRBD1 | TRBV5-6 | - | TRBJ2-5 | 14
TGTGCCAGCAGTCAGTCCGGGACAGCCTACGAGCAGTACTTC | CASSQSGTAYEQYF | TRBD1 | TRBV6-6 | once | TRBJ2-7 | 14
TGTGCCAGCAGTTTTGGTATGGCAGAGACCCAGTACTTC | CASSFGMAETQYF | - | TRBV28 | - | TRBJ2-5 | 13
TGTGCCAGCAGCCTGCTCAGGGGATATGAGCAGTTCTTC | CASSLLRGYEQFF | - | TRBV7-2 | - | TRBJ2-1 | 13
TGCAGTGCTAGAGATGCTGCCAGCTATGGCTACACCTTC | CSARDAASYGYTF | - | TRBV20-1 | - | TRBJ1-2 | 13
TGCAGCGTTGTAGGGGGGGGGCGTATGGAGCAGTACTTC | CSVVGGGRMEQYF | - | TRBV29-1 | - | TRBJ2-7 | 13
TGCGCCAGCAGCCAAGCGACAGGGACCACTGAAGCTTTCTTT | CASSQATGTTEAFF | TRBD1 | TRBV4-3 | - | TRBJ1-1 | 14
TGTGCCAGCAGCCAAGGGACAGGGGACCAAGAGACCCAGTACTTC | CASSQGTGDQETQYF | TRBD1 | TRBV3-1 | - | TRBJ2-5 | 15
TGTGCCAGCAGCTTAGTTCGGGGGGACTCCTACAATGAGCAGTTCTTC | CASSLVRGDSYNEQFF | TRBD2 | TRBV7-8 | - | TRBJ2-1 | 16
TGTGCCAGCAGTGAGCGTTCTTGGGAGGGGGCGTGGGCTTTCTTT | CASSERSWEGAWAFF | TRBD1 | TRBV6-1 | - | TRBJ1-1 | 15
TGTGCCAGCAGCCTTGGAGCCAAAAACATTCAGTACTTC | CASSLGAKNIQYF | - | TRBV16 | - | TRBJ2-4 | 13
TGCGCCAGCAGCCAAGTAGGAGGGACGAACACTGAAGCTTTCTTT | CASSQVGGTNTEAFF | - | TRBV4-1 | - | TRBJ1-1 | 15
TGTGCCATCAGTGAGTTCGAGATCGGCTACACCTTC | CAISEFEIGYTF | - | TRBV10-3 | - | TRBJ1-2 | 12
TGTGCCAGCAGCTTAGCGGGGCACACCACCGGGGAGCTGTTTTTT | CASSLAGHTTGELFF | - | TRBV7-9 | - | TRBJ2-2 | 15
TGTGCCACCAGTTCCGCAGGACAGGTTAGCAATCAGCCCCAGCATTTT | CATSSAGQVSNQPQHF | TRBD1 | TRBV24-1 | - | TRBJ1-5 | 16
TGTGCCTGGAGTCGGGGGACATCGAACACCGGGGAGCTGTTTTTT | CAWSRGTSNTGELFF | - | TRBV30 | - | TRBJ2-2 | 15
TGTGCCAGTAGAAAGGGCTACACTGAAGCTTTCTTT | CASRKGYTEAFF | - | TRBV19 | - | TRBJ1-1 | 12
TGTGCCAGCAGCGTAGAGGGGGTATCTGGGGCCAACGTCCTGACTTTC | CASSVEGVSGANVLTF | - | TRBV9 | - | TRBJ2-6 | 16
TGTGCCACCAGTGATTTGCGGGTTAACTATGGCTACACCTTC | CATSDLRVNYGYTF | - | TRBV24-1 | - | TRBJ1-2 | 14
TGTGCCAGCAGACGCGTGGGGGACACTGAAGCTTTCTTT | CASRRVGDTEAFF | - | TRBV12-3/TRBV12-4 | - | TRBJ1-1 | 13
TGTGCCAGCAGCTTCTCCGCCACCGGGGAGCTGTTTTTT | CASSFSATGELFF | - | TRBV5-6 | - | TRBJ2-2 | 13
TGTGCCAGCAGCCAAGAGACTCTTTCCGAGCAGTACTTC | CASSQETLSEQYF | - | TRBV3-1 | - | TRBJ2-7 | 13
TGTGCCACCAGCAGAGATGAGGGTCCCGGGGAGCTGTTTTTT | CATSRDEGPGELFF | - | TRBV15 | - | TRBJ2-2 | 14
TGCAGCGTTGAGGGAAACGGGAACACCGGGGAGCTGTTTTTT | CSVEGNGNTGELFF | - | TRBV29-1 | - | TRBJ2-2 | 14
TGTGCCACTACACCGGGCAGATACAATGAGCAGTTCTTC | CATTPGRYNEQFF | - | TRBV25-1 | once | TRBJ2-1 | 13
TGTGCCACCAGCAGAGGACAGGTTAGCAATCAGCCCCAGCATTTT | CATSRGQVSNQPQHF | - | TRBV15 | - | TRBJ1-5 | 15
TGTGCCAGCAGCTTACCCGGGACAAGTCACAATGAGCAGTTCTTC | CASSLPGTSHNEQFF | - | TRBV7-9 | - | TRBJ2-1 | 15
TGTGCCAGCAGCTTAGAGGGCAGGGCAGGCTACACCTTC | CASSLEGRAGYTF | - | TRBV13 | - | TRBJ1-2 | 13
TGTGCCAGCAGCGAGGACAGGGGGAACTACAATGAGCAGTTCTTC | CASSEDRGNYNEQFF | TRBD1 | TRBV7-8 | - | TRBJ2-1 | 15
TGTGCCAGCAGCCAAGTGGGGACAACACGGGACCAGTACTTC | CASSQVGTTRDQYF | - | TRBV3-1 | - | TRBJ2-5 | 14
TGCAGCGTAGGAGGGGAGCGAGCGAACACCGGGGAGCTGTTTTTT | CSVGGERANTGELFF | - | TRBV29-1 | - | TRBJ2-2 | 15
TGTGCCAGCAGCTCTTCTCAGGGGTATGGAAACACCATATATTTT | CASSSSQGYGNTIYF | - | TRBV28 | - | TRBJ1-3 | 15
TGTGCCAGCACAGTTTCGACAGGGATGAGCGGGGAGCTGTTTTTT | CASTVSTGMSGELFF | TRBD1 | TRBV27 | - | TRBJ2-2 | 15
TGTGCCAGCAGCTTATCCCCGGGGGGTCCAGTTAGCACAGATACGCAGTATTTT | CASSLSPGGPVSTDTQYF | TRBD2 | TRBV7-2 | - | TRBJ2-3 | 18
TGCGCCAGCAGCCAGGGGCCTGATTTAGATTCCTATGGCTACACCTTC | CASSQGPDLDSYGYTF | - | TRBV4-1 | once | TRBJ1-2 | 16
TGTGCCAGCAGCCTCCGGGGGGCCGGGACAGATACGCAGTATTTT | CASSLRGAGTDTQYF | - | TRBV3-1 | - | TRBJ2-3 | 15
TGTGCCAGTAGTGGGCGGCAGGGTGCTTGGGGCTATGGCTACACCTTC | CASSGRQGAWGYGYTF | - | TRBV19 | once | TRBJ1-2 | 16
TGTGCCAGCAGTTTTATCGGTAACACAGATACGCAGTATTTT | CASSFIGNTDTQYF | - | TRBV12-3/TRBV12-4 | - | TRBJ2-3 | 14
TGTGCCAGTAGCGGTGGCCTACCCTGGGCCAACGTCCTGACTTTC | CASSGGLPWANVLTF | - | TRBV27 | - | TRBJ2-6 | 15
TGTGCCAGCACCGGGACAACTGCGGAGGAGCTGTTTTTT | CASTGTTAEELFF | - | TRBV7-3 | - | TRBJ2-2 | 13
TGCGCCAGCAGCTCGATGACAGGGGAGCTTGGCATGAACACTGAAGCTTTCTTT | CASSSMTGELGMNTEAFF | TRBD1 | TRBV5-1 | - | TRBJ1-1 | 18
TGTGCCAGCAGCTTAGGACTAGCGGGCAAAGAGACCCAGTACTTC | CASSLGLAGKETQYF | TRBD2 | TRBV7-9 | - | TRBJ2-5 | 15
TGTGCCAGCAGTTTGAGGGGGGTAAACTATGGCTACACCTTC | CASSLRGVNYGYTF | - | TRBV27 | - | TRBJ1-2 | 14
TGTGCCAGCAGTCTTACCCAGGGAAGTCAGCCCCAGCATTTT | CASSLTQGSQPQHF | - | TRBV12-3/TRBV12-4 | - | TRBJ1-5 | 14